This is a list of T cell receptor beta chains from one sample in a study of cytotoxic CD8 clonotypes in ibrutinib-treated CLL. The protocol was immunoSEQ multiplex PCR, while the TCRdb copy is restricted to in-frame clones and leaves out a portion. The data show 110,000 to 150,000 clones, with 60% to 85% seen just once and approximately 5.1% held by the top ten. The source material was PBMCs, sampled after 24 months of ibrutinib treatment. These receptors came from a human donor with chronic lymphocytic leukemia. Both conserved end residues are part of each CDR3. Each record gives: D gene, clone size, V gene, J gene, CDR3 DNA, CDR3 protein. A D gene is named only where the DNA matches it firmly. For some rows the clone size is stated as once, few or many, or as a class when expanded; others skip it.

D: .
size: .
V: TRBV19
J: TRBJ1-1
DNA: TGTGCCAGTAGTATTGAAGTAGGACCGAACACTGAAGCTTTCTTT
CDR3: CASSIEVGPNTEAFF

D: TRBD2
size: once
V: TRBV5-6
J: TRBJ2-5
DNA: TGTGCCAGCAGCCCCACGGCCGGGGGGGGCCAAGAGACCCAGTACTTC
CDR3: CASSPTAGGGQETQYF

D: TRBD2
size: .
V: TRBV4-3
J: TRBJ2-1
DNA: TGCGCCAGCAGCCTAGGACTAGCCAATGAGCAGTTCTTC
CDR3: CASSLGLANEQFF

D: .
size: .
V: TRBV5-1
J: TRBJ2-5
DNA: TGCGCCAGCAGCCAGGCCACCGCGGGGGAGACCCAGTACTTC
CDR3: CASSQATAGETQYF

D: .
size: .
V: TRBV5-4
J: TRBJ2-2
DNA: TGTGCCAGCAGCTTGGGCGGTGGAGGATACACCGGGGAGCTGTTTTTT
CDR3: CASSLGGGGYTGELFF

D: .
size: many
V: TRBV9
J: TRBJ1-1
DNA: TGTGCCAGCAGCGTAGCTGCCTGGGCTGAAGCTTTCTTT
CDR3: CASSVAAWAEAFF

D: TRBD2
size: .
V: TRBV5-8
J: TRBJ2-5
DNA: TGTGCCAGCAGCAGGACTAGCGGGGGAGAAGAGACCCAGTACTTC
CDR3: CASSRTSGGEETQYF

D: .
size: .
V: TRBV5-6
J: TRBJ2-7
DNA: TGTGCCAGCAGCCCTTTAGGCAGGCAACCCTACGAGCAGTACTTC
CDR3: CASSPLGRQPYEQYF

D: .
size: .
V: TRBV6-8
J: TRBJ1-3
DNA: TGTGCCAGCAGGGGGACATCTGGAAACACCATATATTTT
CDR3: CASRGTSGNTIYF

D: .
size: .
V: TRBV7-3
J: TRBJ2-5
DNA: TGTGCCAGCAGCTTACTCCCCCAAGAGACCCAGTACTTC
CDR3: CASSLLPQETQYF

D: .
size: .
V: TRBV19
J: TRBJ1-5
DNA: TGTGCCAGTAGTGTCGGGAGCAATCAGCCCCAGCATTTT
CDR3: CASSVGSNQPQHF

D: .
size: .
V: TRBV15
J: TRBJ2-2
DNA: TGTGCCACCAGCACCGGGGCCCAAACCGGGGAGCTGTTTTTT
CDR3: CATSTGAQTGELFF

D: .
size: .
V: TRBV1
J: TRBJ1-5
DNA: TGCACCAGCAGCCAAGTCGCGAACCCAGGGGACCTTAGCAATCAGCCCCAGCATTTT
CDR3: CTSSQVANPGDLSNQPQHF

D: .
size: .
V: TRBV9
J: TRBJ2-1
DNA: TGTGCCAGCAGCCCCTCACCCAACAGCTACAATGAGCAGTTCTTC
CDR3: CASSPSPNSYNEQFF

D: .
size: once
V: TRBV9
J: TRBJ1-2
DNA: TGTGCCAGCACCGCAGGGACGGGAGGGTATGGCTACACCTTC
CDR3: CASTAGTGGYGYTF

D: .
size: .
V: TRBV2
J: TRBJ1-5
DNA: TGTGCCAGCAGACTTGAGGGGTCCCCTCATCAGCCCCAGCATTTT
CDR3: CASRLEGSPHQPQHF

D: TRBD2
size: once
V: TRBV5-4
J: TRBJ2-1
DNA: TGTGCCAGCAGCCCCCCGGGACTAGCGGGAGCTACGTACAATGAGCAGTTCTTC
CDR3: CASSPPGLAGATYNEQFF

D: TRBD2
size: .
V: TRBV5-1
J: TRBJ2-7
DNA: TGCGCCAGCAGAGCGGGAGGACGGCCCGAGCAGTACTTC
CDR3: CASRAGGRPEQYF

D: .
size: .
V: TRBV18
J: TRBJ1-5
DNA: TGTGCCAGCTCACCATCAGTTAATAGCAATCAGCCCCAGCATTTT
CDR3: CASSPSVNSNQPQHF

D: .
size: .
V: TRBV20-1
J: TRBJ2-3
DNA: TGCAGTGCCCCCGTGAGTGTTACGCAGTATTTT
CDR3: CSAPVSVTQYF

D: .
size: once
V: TRBV7-8
J: TRBJ2-1
DNA: TGTGCCAGCAGCCAAGTGCCTAGCCTCGTGGGCCCCTACAATGAGCAGTTCTTC
CDR3: CASSQVPSLVGPYNEQFF

D: TRBD2
size: .
V: TRBV28
J: TRBJ2-7
DNA: TGTGCCAGCAGGCTCTCGGGTCTAGCGGCCGACGAGCAGTACTTC
CDR3: CASRLSGLAADEQYF

D: .
size: .
V: TRBV7-9
J: TRBJ1-5
DNA: TGTGCCAGCAGCTCGGCATACGGCATGGGTCAGCCCCAGCATTTT
CDR3: CASSSAYGMGQPQHF

D: .
size: .
V: TRBV4-1
J: TRBJ2-1
DNA: TGCGCCAGCAGCCTACTAGCAGGCCCATACAATGAGCAGTTCTTC
CDR3: CASSLLAGPYNEQFF

D: TRBD1
size: once
V: TRBV9
J: TRBJ2-2
DNA: TGTGCCAGCAGCGGACAGGGTTGGATCACCGGGGAGCTGTTTTTT
CDR3: CASSGQGWITGELFF

D: .
size: .
V: TRBV7-9
J: TRBJ2-1
DNA: TGTGCCAGCAGCTTAGGGACAGCCAAGGGTGACAATGAGCAGTTCTTC
CDR3: CASSLGTAKGDNEQFF

D: TRBD2
size: .
V: TRBV6-6
J: TRBJ2-7
DNA: TGTGCCAGCAGGCAGGGACTAGCGGATTACGAGCAGTACTTC
CDR3: CASRQGLADYEQYF

D: .
size: few
V: TRBV18
J: TRBJ2-3
DNA: TGTGCCAGCTCACCACCGGGCGTTACGCAGTATTTT
CDR3: CASSPPGVTQYF

D: TRBD1
size: .
V: TRBV28
J: TRBJ1-5
DNA: TGTGCCAGCAGTTTTATCAGGGGGCCTAGCAATCAGCCCCAGCATTTT
CDR3: CASSFIRGPSNQPQHF

D: .
size: .
V: TRBV5-1
J: TRBJ2-5
DNA: TGCGCCAGCAGCTTGGTAGGGATGGAGACCCAGTACTTC
CDR3: CASSLVGMETQYF

D: TRBD1
size: .
V: TRBV28
J: TRBJ1-2
DNA: TGTGCCAGCAGTTTGGGGGACAGGGTCCCTGGCTACACCTTC
CDR3: CASSLGDRVPGYTF

D: .
size: .
V: TRBV7-2
J: TRBJ2-5
DNA: TGTGCCAGCAGCCAGGGGGGCGGGTACCAAGAGACCCAGTACTTC
CDR3: CASSQGGGYQETQYF

D: TRBD1
size: .
V: TRBV9
J: TRBJ1-4
DNA: TGTGCCAGCAGCGTCACGCAGGGGGAGAGGGGTGAAAAACTGTTTTTT
CDR3: CASSVTQGERGEKLFF

D: .
size: .
V: TRBV7-2
J: TRBJ1-5
DNA: TGTGCCAGCAGCTTATCCCCACACGGTTGGAGCAATCAGCCCCAGCATTTT
CDR3: CASSLSPHGWSNQPQHF

D: .
size: .
V: TRBV7-3
J: TRBJ2-3
DNA: TGTGCCAGCAGCAAATACACAGATACGCAGTATTTT
CDR3: CASSKYTDTQYF

D: TRBD1
size: .
V: TRBV19
J: TRBJ2-3
DNA: TGTGCCAGTAGTCCCCGGACAGGGTGGCGGTCAGATACGCAGTATTTT
CDR3: CASSPRTGWRSDTQYF

D: TRBD1
size: .
V: TRBV18
J: TRBJ1-5
DNA: TGTGCCAGCTCACCCCAACAGGGGAGCAATCAGCCCCAGCATTTT
CDR3: CASSPQQGSNQPQHF

D: TRBD1
size: .
V: TRBV5-4
J: TRBJ1-2
DNA: TGTGCCAGCAGCCCGGGACAGGGTGGGGGCTACACCTTC
CDR3: CASSPGQGGGYTF

D: TRBD2
size: .
V: TRBV9
J: TRBJ2-2
DNA: TGTGCCAGCAGCGTAGTGGCGGGGGGCGGCCCCGGGGAGCTGTTTTTT
CDR3: CASSVVAGGGPGELFF

D: .
size: .
V: TRBV28
J: TRBJ2-7
DNA: TGTGCCAGCAGTGGGGGACTCCACTACGAGCAGTACTTC
CDR3: CASSGGLHYEQYF

D: TRBD1
size: .
V: TRBV28
J: TRBJ1-6
DNA: TGTGCCAGCAGTGGGACAGGGTTCGGCTCACCCCTCCACTTT
CDR3: CASSGTGFGSPLHF

D: .
size: .
V: TRBV10-3
J: TRBJ1-1
DNA: TGTGCCATCAGTGATGGGCCTGCTCCGGGGACGAACACTGAAGCTTTCTTT
CDR3: CAISDGPAPGTNTEAFF

D: TRBD2
size: few
V: TRBV7-3
J: TRBJ2-3
DNA: TGTGCCAGCAGCTTAGCGGGGGGCCGAGATACGCAGTATTTT
CDR3: CASSLAGGRDTQYF

D: .
size: .
V: TRBV4-2
J: TRBJ2-1
DNA: TGTGCCAGCAGCCAAGAGGAAGGGGGTGTGCAGTTCTTC
CDR3: CASSQEEGGVQFF

D: .
size: .
V: TRBV7-2
J: TRBJ2-5
DNA: TGTGCCAGCAGCTTAGGCCCGGGGGAGACCCAGTACTTC
CDR3: CASSLGPGETQYF

D: TRBD2
size: .
V: TRBV7-3
J: TRBJ2-2
DNA: TGTGCCAGCAGCTTATTGGGTAGCGGGAGCGTTATCACCGGGGAGCTGTTTTTT
CDR3: CASSLLGSGSVITGELFF

D: .
size: .
V: TRBV18
J: TRBJ2-2
DNA: TGTGCCAGCTCACCTCGTCGGTTCACCGGGGAGCTGTTTTTT
CDR3: CASSPRRFTGELFF

D: TRBD2
size: .
V: TRBV5-1
J: TRBJ2-2
DNA: TGCGCCAGCAGGGGACTAAGTACCGGGGAGCTGTTTTTT
CDR3: CASRGLSTGELFF

D: TRBD2
size: .
V: TRBV9
J: TRBJ2-5
DNA: TGTGCCAGCAGTCCGGGGGGGCCCCAAGAGACCCAGTACTTC
CDR3: CASSPGGPQETQYF

D: TRBD1
size: .
V: TRBV14
J: TRBJ1-3
DNA: TGTGCCAGCAGCCCCGGGACAGGGGCCCCCGGTGGAAACACCATATATTTT
CDR3: CASSPGTGAPGGNTIYF

D: TRBD1
size: .
V: TRBV5-1
J: TRBJ2-5
DNA: TGCGCCAGCAGCTTGGGCGGGACAGGGGGCCAAGAGACCCAGTACTTC
CDR3: CASSLGGTGGQETQYF

D: .
size: .
V: TRBV10-1
J: TRBJ1-5
DNA: TGCGCCAGCAGTCAATTGGACGGATCCAATCAGCCCCAGCATTTT
CDR3: CASSQLDGSNQPQHF

D: TRBD1
size: once
V: TRBV9
J: TRBJ1-2
DNA: TGTGCCAGCAGCAAACAGGGGTACTATGGCTACACCTTC
CDR3: CASSKQGYYGYTF

D: TRBD2
size: .
V: TRBV2
J: TRBJ2-5
DNA: TGTGCCAGCAGATCAATGGCGGGGGAGGGGACCCAGTACTTC
CDR3: CASRSMAGEGTQYF

D: TRBD1
size: once
V: TRBV15
J: TRBJ2-1
DNA: TGTGCCACCAGCAGAGGAGTTGGGACAGGGATCTACAATGAGCAGTTCTTC
CDR3: CATSRGVGTGIYNEQFF

D: .
size: .
V: TRBV19
J: TRBJ2-5
DNA: TGTGCCAGTAGTTGGGGGACCCAGTACTTC
CDR3: CASSWGTQYF

D: TRBD1
size: .
V: TRBV28
J: TRBJ1-2
DNA: TGTGCCAGCAGGCTACAGGGGGCGCCAGGGTATGGCTACACCTTC
CDR3: CASRLQGAPGYGYTF